The sequence of this TCR beta chain was determined in a study of T cell changes during pregnancy in multiple sclerosis. The CDR3 extends over 16 amino acids. Trimming left V 2 bases short and J 0 bases short, with 11 bases between. Per the germline V gene, CDR1 is SGHAT and CDR2 is FQNNGV. The repertoire was sequenced with immunoSEQ multiplex PCR; TCRdb's copy has only in-frame clones and lacks some. The sample has 45,000 to 60,000 clones; more than 85% are singletons. The source was peripheral blood, collected after pregnancy. The clonotype comes from a female donor in good health, enrolled as a control in a pregnancy study. This chain joins TRBV11-2 and TRBJ1-3; D ambiguous. DNA of the CDR3: TGTGCCAGCAGCTTAACGGGGTCCTCCTCTGGAAACACCATATATTTT. Amino acids: CASSLTGSSSGNTIYF.